The rows below give T cell receptor beta chains drawn from one sample of a study of cytomegalovirus exposure and HLA in healthy donors. TCRdb's copy holds only in-frame clones and misses some; the assay was immunoSEQ multiplex PCR. Of some 180,000 clones in the sample, 70% to 85% were seen once. Input material: PBMCs. The receptors derive from a man between 18 and 35 years old in good health and CMV-seronegative. Each CDR3 is given with its conserved first and last residue. Fields, in order: clone size, CDR3 length, V gene, D gene, J gene, CDR3 DNA, CDR3 protein. The D gene is left open where the match is weak. Part of the rows lack a size; the others show once, few, many or a class for expanded clones.

clone_size: NA
cdr3_length: 15
v_call: TRBV15
d_call: TRBD1
j_call: TRBJ2-7
cdr3_nt: TGTGCCACCAGCAGGCAGGGACAGGGGGCGAGCGAGCAGTACTTC
cdr3_aa: CATSRQGQGASEQYF

clone_size: NA
cdr3_length: 13
v_call: TRBV13
d_call: TRBD1
j_call: TRBJ1-2
cdr3_nt: TGTGCCAGCAGCCGGGACAGGGGGCGTGGCTACACCTTC
cdr3_aa: CASSRDRGRGYTF

clone_size: NA
cdr3_length: 10
v_call: TRBV20-1
d_call: NA
j_call: TRBJ1-2
cdr3_nt: TGCAGTGCTAGAGATCAGGGCTACACCTTC
cdr3_aa: CSARDQGYTF

clone_size: NA
cdr3_length: 17
v_call: TRBV4-2
d_call: NA
j_call: TRBJ1-2
cdr3_nt: TGTGCCAGCAGCCAAGTGGGGGGTTATTCGACAAACACAGGCTTCACCTTC
cdr3_aa: CASSQVGGYSTNTGFTF

clone_size: NA
cdr3_length: 19
v_call: TRBV14
d_call: NA
j_call: TRBJ1-5
cdr3_nt: TGTGCCAGCAGCCAGGTCCACACACAGGGACGCCATAGCAATCAGCCCCAGCATTTT
cdr3_aa: CASSQVHTQGRHSNQPQHF

clone_size: NA
cdr3_length: 12
v_call: TRBV7-9
d_call: NA
j_call: TRBJ2-7
cdr3_nt: TGTGCCAGCAGCCACGGGTGGGACGAGCAGTACTTC
cdr3_aa: CASSHGWDEQYF

clone_size: once
cdr3_length: 15
v_call: TRBV7-9
d_call: NA
j_call: TRBJ1-5
cdr3_nt: TGTGCCAGCAGCTTAGGTGAGGGAAGCAATCAGCCCCAGCATTTT
cdr3_aa: CASSLGEGSNQPQHF

clone_size: NA
cdr3_length: 14
v_call: TRBV9
d_call: TRBD2
j_call: TRBJ2-7
cdr3_nt: TGTGCCAGCAGCTACCGGGACTATGTCTACGAGCAGTACTTC
cdr3_aa: CASSYRDYVYEQYF

clone_size: NA
cdr3_length: 16
v_call: TRBV4-2
d_call: TRBD2
j_call: TRBJ2-7
cdr3_nt: TGTGCCAGCAGCCAAGATCCGGGACTAGCGGCCGACGAGCAGTACTTC
cdr3_aa: CASSQDPGLAADEQYF

clone_size: NA
cdr3_length: 14
v_call: TRBV6-1
d_call: TRBD1
j_call: TRBJ2-3
cdr3_nt: TGTGCCAGTAGGGGACAGGGGGCGGGTGATACGCAGTATTTT
cdr3_aa: CASRGQGAGDTQYF

clone_size: NA
cdr3_length: 17
v_call: TRBV7-6
d_call: NA
j_call: TRBJ1-5
cdr3_nt: TGTGCCAGCAGCTTAGCGCCCCCAGGTCAGGGGAATCAGCCCCAGCATTTT
cdr3_aa: CASSLAPPGQGNQPQHF

clone_size: few
cdr3_length: 13
v_call: TRBV19
d_call: NA
j_call: TRBJ1-1
cdr3_nt: TGTGCCAGTAGTATCCTCCTGAACACTGAAGCTTTCTTT
cdr3_aa: CASSILLNTEAFF

clone_size: NA
cdr3_length: 15
v_call: TRBV25-1
d_call: TRBD1
j_call: TRBJ1-5
cdr3_nt: TGTGCCAGCAGGGGGACAGGGGCGGACAATCAGCCCCAGCATTTT
cdr3_aa: CASRGTGADNQPQHF

clone_size: NA
cdr3_length: 13
v_call: TRBV11-2
d_call: NA
j_call: TRBJ2-5
cdr3_nt: TGTGCCAGCAGCTTATCCACAGAAGAGACCCAGTACTTC
cdr3_aa: CASSLSTEETQYF

clone_size: NA
cdr3_length: 14
v_call: TRBV7-9
d_call: TRBD1
j_call: TRBJ2-3
cdr3_nt: TGTGCCAGCAGGGGACAGGGTTTCACAGATACGCAGTATTTT
cdr3_aa: CASRGQGFTDTQYF

clone_size: NA
cdr3_length: 14
v_call: TRBV4-1
d_call: NA
j_call: TRBJ1-1
cdr3_nt: TGCGCCAGCAGCCAACCGGGGGTCTCTGGTGAAGCTTTCTTT
cdr3_aa: CASSQPGVSGEAFF

clone_size: NA
cdr3_length: 12
v_call: TRBV29-1
d_call: NA
j_call: TRBJ2-1
cdr3_nt: TGCAGCGTTGGTCGGGAGCAAGGTGAGCAGTTCTTC
cdr3_aa: CSVGREQGEQFF

clone_size: NA
cdr3_length: 13
v_call: TRBV6-5
d_call: TRBD1
j_call: TRBJ2-7
cdr3_nt: TGTGCCAGCAGCCACGACAGGGTCCACGAGCAGTACTTC
cdr3_aa: CASSHDRVHEQYF

clone_size: few
cdr3_length: 13
v_call: TRBV27
d_call: TRBD1
j_call: TRBJ1-6
cdr3_nt: TGTGCCAGCAGCTCCAACAGGGGTCCACCCCTCCACTTT
cdr3_aa: CASSSNRGPPLHF

clone_size: NA
cdr3_length: 16
v_call: TRBV9
d_call: TRBD2
j_call: TRBJ2-3
cdr3_nt: TGTGCCAGCAGCGAGGGGACTAGCGGCCCCACAGATACGCAGTATTTT
cdr3_aa: CASSEGTSGPTDTQYF